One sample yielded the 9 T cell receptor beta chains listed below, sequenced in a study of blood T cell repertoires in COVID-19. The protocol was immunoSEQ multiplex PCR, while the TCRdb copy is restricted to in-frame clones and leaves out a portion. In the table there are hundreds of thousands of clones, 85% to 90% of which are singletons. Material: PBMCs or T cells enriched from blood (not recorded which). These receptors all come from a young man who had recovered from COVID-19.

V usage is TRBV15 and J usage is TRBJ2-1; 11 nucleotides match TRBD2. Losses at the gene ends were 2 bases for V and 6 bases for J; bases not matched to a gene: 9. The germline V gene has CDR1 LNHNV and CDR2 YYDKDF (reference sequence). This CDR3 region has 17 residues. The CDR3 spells CATSRPLTSGSTNEQFF. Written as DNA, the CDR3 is TGTGCCACCAGCAGACCCTTAACTAGCGGGAGTACCAATGAGCAGTTCTTC.

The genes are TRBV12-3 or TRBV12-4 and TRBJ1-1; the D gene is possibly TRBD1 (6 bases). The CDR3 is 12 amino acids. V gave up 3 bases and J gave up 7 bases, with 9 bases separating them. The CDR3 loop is CASSFGQNEAFF. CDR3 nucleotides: TGTGCCAGCAGTTTCGGACAGAATGAAGCTTTCTTT.

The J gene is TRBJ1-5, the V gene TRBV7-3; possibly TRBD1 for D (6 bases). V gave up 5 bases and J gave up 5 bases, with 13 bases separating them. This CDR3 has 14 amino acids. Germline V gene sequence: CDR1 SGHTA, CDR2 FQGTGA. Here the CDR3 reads CASSPYQGYQPQHF. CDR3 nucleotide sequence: TGTGCCAGCAGCCCATACCAGGGGTATCAGCCCCAGCATTTT.

CDR3 nucleotide sequence: TGCGCCAGCACAAAGGGGACTAGCGGGGTATCCTACGAGCAGTACTTC. It is translated as CASTKGTSGVSYEQYF. This chain connects TRBV5-1 to TRBJ2-7; 13 bases agree with TRBD2. Germline CDR1 and CDR2: SGHRS and YFSETQ. The ends lost 6 bases at V and 1 base at J; junction bases unmatched: 7. This CDR3 has 16 amino acids.

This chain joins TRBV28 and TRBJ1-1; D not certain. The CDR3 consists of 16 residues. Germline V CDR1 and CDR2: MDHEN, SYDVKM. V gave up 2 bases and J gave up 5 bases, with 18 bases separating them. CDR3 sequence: CASSLTPLGVWTEAFF. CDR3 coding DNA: TGTGCCAGCAGTTTAACCCCCCTCGGGGTTTGGACTGAAGCTTTCTTT.

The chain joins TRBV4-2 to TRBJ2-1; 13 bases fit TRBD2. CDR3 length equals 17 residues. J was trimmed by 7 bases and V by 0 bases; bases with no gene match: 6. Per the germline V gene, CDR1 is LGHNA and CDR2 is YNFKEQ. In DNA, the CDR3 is TGTGCCAGCAGCCAAGATCAGGGACTAGCGGGGAGAAATGAGCAGTTCTTC. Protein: CASSQDQGLAGRNEQFF.

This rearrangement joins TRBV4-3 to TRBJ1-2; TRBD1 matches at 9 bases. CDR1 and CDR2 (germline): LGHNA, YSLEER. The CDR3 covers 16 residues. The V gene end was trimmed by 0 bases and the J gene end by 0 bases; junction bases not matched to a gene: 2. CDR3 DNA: TGCGCCAGCAGCCAAGAACAGGGGGCCACTAACTATGGCTACACCTTC. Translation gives CASSQEQGATNYGYTF.

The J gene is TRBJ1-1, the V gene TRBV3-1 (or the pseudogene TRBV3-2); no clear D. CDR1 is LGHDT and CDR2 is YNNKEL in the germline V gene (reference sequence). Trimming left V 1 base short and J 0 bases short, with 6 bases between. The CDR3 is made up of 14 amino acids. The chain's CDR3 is CASSQGSLNTEAFF. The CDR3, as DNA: TGTGCCAGCAGCCAAGGCAGTTTGAACACTGAAGCTTTCTTT.

CDR3 sequence: CASSRSTQQFF. CDR3 bases: TGTGCCAGCAGCCGAAGTACTCAGCAGTTCTTC. The chain links TRBV4-2 to TRBJ2-1; D unclear. The ends were cut back, 4 bases at V and 11 bases at J, with 9 bases in the middle. Germline assignment: CDR1 LGHNA and CDR2 YNFKEQ. CDR3 length: 11 residues.